The next 28 T cell receptor beta chains were all read from a single sample in a study of blood T cell repertoires in COVID-19. Some clones are missing from TCRdb's copy, which holds only in-frame ones; the method was immunoSEQ multiplex PCR. Here the sample spans some 90,000 clones, approximately 86% being singletons. The sequencing input was peripheral blood. The receptors shown here come from a man in his 70s with active or convalescent COVID-19.

The chain uses TRBV5-6 and TRBJ1-2; 12 positions agree with TRBD1. The junction had 9 bases not matched to a gene; V was cut back by 3 bases and J by 6 bases. Germline CDR1 is SGHDT and CDR2 is YYEEEE. The length of the CDR3 is 16 residues. CDR3 in amino acids: CASSYTPGQGADGYTF. CDR3 in DNA: TGTGCCAGCAGCTACACTCCGGGACAGGGGGCCGATGGCTACACCTTC.

The V gene is TRBV5-5, the J gene TRBJ2-3; 9 bases align to TRBD2. The CDR3 extends over 16 amino acids. Germline CDR1 reads SGHKS; CDR2 reads YYEKEE (reference sequence). The junction had 9 bases not matched to a gene; V was cut back by 3 bases and J by 4 bases. CDR3 loop: CASSSSGGGAPDTQYF. In DNA form, the CDR3 reads TGTGCCAGCAGCTCGTCTGGCGGGGGGGCTCCAGATACGCAGTATTTT. The full variable domain, with the rest looked up from reference TRBV5-5 and TRBJ2-3, is DAGVTQSPTHLIKTRGQQVTLRCSPISGHKSVSWYQQVLGQGPQFIFQYYEKEERGRGNFPDRFSARQFPNYSSELNVNALLLGDSALYLCASSSSGGGAPDTQYFGPGTRLTVL.

This chain connects TRBV12-3 or TRBV12-4 to TRBJ2-2; maybe TRBD1 (5 bases). This CDR3 has 12 residues. As DNA, the CDR3 is TGTGGGACGACAGCGAACACCGGGGAGCTGTTTTTT. Amino acid sequence: CGTTANTGELFF.

This clone appeared a single time. The rearrangement uses TRBV4-1 and TRBJ2-7; the D gene is possibly TRBD1 (7 bases). Deletions cut 0 bases from V and 7 bases from J, with 16 bases between. Germline V lookup: CDR1 MGHRA, CDR2 YSYEKL. This CDR3 spans 15 amino acids. CDR3 in amino acids: CASSQEAGQGGEQYF. Here the CDR3 DNA reads TGCGCCAGCAGCCAAGAGGCGGGGCAGGGGGGAGAGCAGTACTTC.

This chain connects TRBV6-5 to TRBJ2-3; 8 nucleotides agree with TRBD2. Germline loops: CDR1 MNHEY, CDR2 SVGAGI. The length of the CDR3 is 14 residues. The V segment lost 4 bases and the J segment 5 bases; nucleotides outside the gene matches: 5. CDR3 amino acids: CASSSGGALDTQYF. The CDR3 region has the DNA TGTGCCAGCAGTTCGGGGGGGGCCTTAGATACGCAGTATTTT.

V usage is TRBV4-1 and J usage is TRBJ2-2; 7 bases line up with TRBD2. J lost 5 bases, V lost 6 bases, and 6 bases had no gene match. The CDR3 spans 14 residues. Germline V gene data show CDR1 as MGHRA and CDR2 as YSYEKL. The CDR3 DNA follows: TGCGCCAGCAGTCTCCTAGCGGAAACCGGGGAGCTGTTTTTT. The encoded protein is CASSLLAETGELFF.

CDR3: CASSTGTGNTEAFF. The CDR3 DNA sequence: TGTGCCAGCAGTACCGGGACAGGGAACACTGAAGCTTTCTTT. This chain links TRBV2 with TRBJ1-1; 8 bases are shared with TRBD1. CDR1 is SNHLY, CDR2 FYNNEI, per germline. The CDR3 contains 14 residues. The V and J ends lost 5 bases and 1 base, in that order; junction bases with no gene match: 3.

This chain uses TRBV20-1 with TRBJ2-7; 7 bases line up with TRBD1. V lost 6 bases and J lost 10; bases outside the gene matches: 9. Germline V gives CDR1 DFQATT, CDR2 SNEGSKA (reference sequence). The CDR3 is made up of 11 amino acids. CDR3 DNA: TGCAGTGCCTGGAACGACAGGGTTCAGTACTTC. This gives the protein CSAWNDRVQYF.

The chain has TRBV3-1 (or the pseudogene TRBV3-2) and TRBJ1-1; 10 bases fit TRBD1. Germline V gene sequence: CDR1 LGHDT, CDR2 YNNKEL (reference sequence). Trimming at V came to 8 bases and at J to 1 base, leaving 1 base not matched to a gene. This CDR3 comprises 13 residues. The CDR3, as DNA: TGTGCCAGCGGACAGGGGGGGAACACTGAAGCTTTCTTT. Translated, it gives CASGQGGNTEAFF.

V gene TRBV11-1 combines with J gene TRBJ1-1, with 9 positions matching TRBD1. The CDR3 is 15 residues long. Trimming cost V 4 bases and J 4 bases; bases outside gene matches: 7. Germline-derived CDR1 and CDR2 are SGHAT and FQDESV (reference sequence). The CDR3 sequence: CASSSRDRDGTEAFF. The CDR3 DNA reads TGTGCCAGCAGCTCCCGGGACAGGGATGGCACTGAAGCTTTCTTT.

V is TRBV7-2 and J is TRBJ1-1, with D maybe TRBD1 (6 bases). Per the germline V gene, CDR1 is SGHTA and CDR2 is FQGNSA. This CDR3 has 14 amino acids. V was cut by 4 bases and J by 1 base, with 10 bases left in between. The CDR3 DNA sequence: TGTGCCAGCAGCTCAGGACAGACGAACACTGAAGCTTTCTTT. Translating it yields CASSSGQTNTEAFF.

This clone was picked up a small number of times. V gene TRBV6-5 combines with J gene TRBJ1-2, with 7 bases identical to TRBD1. Germline-derived CDR1 and CDR2 are MNHEY and SVGAGI. This CDR3 is built from 13 residues. V lost 5 bases, J lost 4 bases, and 4 bases stayed unmatched. This chain's CDR3 is CASSMDRTYGYTF. CDR3 nucleotides: TGTGCCAGCAGTATGGACAGGACCTATGGCTACACCTTC.

The chain recombines TRBV7-2 with TRBJ2-1, with 10 bases lining up with TRBD1. The CDR3 loop spans 14 amino acids. In germline, CDR1 is SGHTA, CDR2 FQGNSA. After removal of 7 bases from V and 7 bases from J, the junction contained 7 bases not matched to a gene. In nucleotides, the CDR3 is TGTGCCAGCATGCGGGACAGGGGTCAAAATGAGCAGTTCTTC. Translated, it gives CASMRDRGQNEQFF. The whole variable domain, filled in from reference TRBV7-2 and TRBJ2-1, reads GAGVSQSPSNKVTEKGKDVELRCDPISGHTALYWYRQSLGQGLEFLIYFQGNSAPDKSGLPSDRFSAERTGGSVSTLTIQRTQQEDSAVYLCASMRDRGQNEQFFGPGTRLTVL.

The CDR3 spells CASSPSVGSGTDTQYF. CDR3 nucleotide sequence: TGTGCCAGCTCACCATCGGTCGGGTCAGGCACAGATACGCAGTATTTT. J is TRBJ2-3 and V is TRBV18; D gene uncertain. Per germline, CDR1 KGHSH and CDR2 LQKENI. Trimming removed 2 bases from V and 1 base from J, with 13 bases in between. This CDR3 region has 16 residues. The complete variable domain, with remaining parts taken from reference TRBV18 and TRBJ2-3, reads NAGVMQNPRHLVRRRGQEARLRCSPMKGHSHVYWYRQLPEEGLKFMVYLQKENIIDESGMPKERFSAEFPKEGPSILRIQQVVRGDSAAYFCASSPSVGSGTDTQYFGPGTRLTVL.

The chain carries TRBV7-2 and TRBJ2-1; possible D gene TRBD2, 6 bases. The V end was cut by 3 bases, the J end by 6 bases, with 15 bases between. Germline V gene sequence: CDR1 SGHTA, CDR2 FQGNSA. The CDR3 has 15 amino acids. DNA of the CDR3: TGTGCCAGCAGCTTCTCAATCGGGGGAACCAATGAGCAGTTCTTC. Its translation: CASSFSIGGTNEQFF.

This clone has a single count. The chain links TRBV19 to TRBJ1-2; D remains ambiguous. V lost 6 bases and J 7 bases, leaving 15 bases between the germline ends. CDR3 length: 13 residues. Germline CDR1 reads LNHDA; CDR2 reads SQIVND (reference sequence). Here the CDR3 reads CASRQAPARGYTF. CDR3 nucleotide sequence: TGTGCCAGTAGGCAGGCCCCGGCGCGTGGCTACACCTTC. Full variable domain (rest looked up from reference TRBV19 and TRBJ1-2): DGGITQSPKYLFRKEGQNVTLSCEQNLNHDAMYWYRQDPGQGLRLIYYSQIVNDFQKGDIAEGYSVSREKKESFPLTVTSAQKNPTAFYLCASRQAPARGYTFGSGTRLTVV.

This clone was observed a handful of times. This chain links TRBV15 with TRBJ2-7; a possible D gene is TRBD1 (7 bases). With 3 bases removed from V and 3 bases from J, the gap between germline ends came to 18 bases. The germline V gene has CDR1 LNHNV and CDR2 YYDKDF (reference sequence). The CDR3 is 16 amino acids. In DNA, the CDR3 is TGTGCCACCAGCAGCACAGGGGACTTCCCCCTCTACGAGCAGTACTTC. It translates to CATSSTGDFPLYEQYF. The complete variable domain, with remaining parts taken from reference TRBV15 and TRBJ2-7, reads DAMVIQNPRYQVTQFGKPVTLSCSQTLNHNVMYWYQQKSSQAPKLLFHYYDKDFNNEADTPDNFQSRRPNTSFCFLDIRSPGLGDTAMYLCATSSTGDFPLYEQYFGPGTRLTVT.

This chain connects TRBV10-2 to TRBJ2-1; 9 bases fit TRBD2. Germline V CDR1 and CDR2: WSHSY, SAAADI. The length of the CDR3 is 14 residues. V lost 6 bases and J lost 7; bases outside the gene matches: 7. The CDR3 coding sequence is TGCGCCAGCAGGATAGCGGGGGCGAGTAATGAGCAGTTCTTC. Protein product: CASRIAGASNEQFF.

The chain links TRBV7-9 to TRBJ1-1, with D unresolved. The CDR3 runs 12 residues. Germline lookup yields CDR1 SEHNR and CDR2 FQNEAQ (reference sequence). Between the trimmed V and J ends, which lost 3 bases and 8 bases, there was a span of 10 bases. CDR3 protein: CASSLVGREAFF. CDR3 DNA: TGTGCCAGCAGCTTGGTTGGCAGGGAAGCTTTCTTT.

For this clone: The junction differs from germline at one of its ends, possibly a read error. The rearrangement joins TRBV4-3 to TRBJ2-7; TRBD2 aligns across 10 bases. CDR3 length equals 16 residues. Germline CDR1 and CDR2: LGHNA and YSLEER. The CDR3 loop reads CARSRGGRTSGYEQYF. The CDR3 bases are TGCGCCCGCAGCCGAGGGGGGCGGACTAGCGGCTACGAGCAGTACTTC.

The gene calls are TRBV5-4 and TRBJ2-1, with TRBD2 matching over 10 bases. The germline CDR1 and CDR2 sequences are SGHNT and YYREEE (reference sequence). The CDR3 is made up of 15 amino acids. V was clipped by 7 bases and J by 4 bases; unmatched bases: 8. In DNA, the CDR3 is TGTGCCAGCTTCGTCGGAGCGGGGGGGTACAATGAGCAGTTCTTC. Protein product: CASFVGAGGYNEQFF.

The gene calls are TRBV7-2 and TRBJ2-5; D gene uncertain. The CDR3 sequence is 13 residues long. V lost 3 bases and J 1 base, leaving 6 bases between the germline ends. Germline values: CDR1 SGHTA, CDR2 FQGNSA. The CDR3: CASSFQRQETQYF. CDR3 nucleotide sequence: TGTGCCAGCAGCTTCCAGCGCCAAGAGACCCAGTACTTC.

The CDR3 sequence is CASSGQRGTDTQYF. CDR3 coding DNA: TGTGCCAGCAGCGGCCAGCGGGGCACAGATACGCAGTATTTT. V and J are TRBV5-5 and TRBJ2-3, with D possibly being TRBD2 (6 bases). Per germline, CDR1 SGHKS and CDR2 YYEKEE (reference sequence). This CDR3 is built from 14 residues. Deletions cut 4 bases from V and 1 base from J, with 10 bases between.

The chain joins TRBV6-1 to TRBJ2-7; D perhaps matches TRBD2 (5 bases). The CDR3 totals 13 residues. Germline assignment: CDR1 MNHNS and CDR2 SASEGT. The germline V and J ends were trimmed by 2 bases and 9 bases, with 14 bases remaining between them. CDR3 DNA: TGTGCCAGCAGTGAAAGTCACGGGGAAGGGCAGTACTTC. Its protein is CASSESHGEGQYF.

This clone came up many times. The chain links TRBV6-4 to TRBJ2-2; a possible D gene is TRBD1 (5 bases). This CDR3 spans 14 amino acids. CDR1 and CDR2 from the germline V gene are MRHNA and SNTAGT. The ends were cut back, 7 bases at V and 5 bases at J, with 14 bases in the middle. This CDR3 reads CASTNLPGTGELFF. In nucleotides, the CDR3 is TGTGCCAGCACCAACCTTCCAGGGACCGGGGAGCTGTTTTTT.

The chain uses TRBV2 and TRBJ1-2; TRBD1 matches at 7 bases. The CDR3 extends over 14 amino acids. In germline, CDR1 is SNHLY, CDR2 FYNNEI. V shed 5 bases and J 8 bases; nucleotides not matched to a gene: 11. The CDR3 sequence is CASSQRGTGEGYTF. In nucleotides, the CDR3 is TGTGCCAGCAGTCAAAGGGGAACAGGGGAAGGCTACACCTTC. Filled out from reference TRBV2 and TRBJ1-2, the complete variable domain reads EPEVTQTPSHQVTQMGQEVILRCVPISNHLYFYWYRQILGQKVEFLVSFYNNEISEKSEIFDDQFSVERPDGSNFTLKIRSTKLEDSAMYFCASSQRGTGEGYTFGSGTRLTVV.

CDR3 sequence: CASRLDPGLPYLTIYF. In DNA form, the CDR3 reads TGTGCAAGTCGCTTAGACCCGGGACTCCCCTACTTAACCATATATTTT. The chain joins TRBV12-2 to TRBJ1-3. TRBV12-2 is recorded as a pseudogene. This CDR3 comprises 16 residues.

The rearrangement uses TRBV18 and TRBJ1-2, with D possibly TRBD1 on 5 matching bases. The germline V gene has CDR1 KGHSH and CDR2 LQKENI. The length of the CDR3 is 15 residues. Between the trimmed V and J ends, which lost 3 bases and 3 bases, there was a span of 14 bases. The CDR3 DNA sequence: TGTGCCAGCTCACCGGCGGGACCTTCGGACTATGGCTACACCTTC. Translation gives CASSPAGPSDYGYTF.